This TCR beta chain is drawn from a study of liver allograft versus peripheral blood T cells. On the study more broadly: Intrahepatic T cell receptor repertoires from transplanted livers were compared against repertoires in recipients' peripheral blood.

CDR3 size: 15 residues. Germline assignment: CDR1 SEHNR and CDR2 FQNEAQ (reference sequence). V was pared by 7 bases and J by 0 bases, with 15 bases between. Study observations and caveats: Reported data describe T cell receptor repertoires within liver allografts as differing from those in peripheral blood.

For this clonotype: Antigen specificity is unknown.

TCRdb reanalysed the reads using MiXCR and keeps one entry per CDR3 protein. The sample lists about 8,000 distinct CDR3 sequences; approximately 18% were seen once. The sequence was collected from a human patient who had a liver transplant. Some T cells here may be from the graft donor. The chain links TRBV7-9 to TRBJ1-1; D might be TRBD1 (5 bases). CDR3 bases: TGTGCCAGCAACGATCAGGGTCACATGAACACTGAAGCTTTCTTT. Translated, it gives CASNDQGHMNTEAFF.